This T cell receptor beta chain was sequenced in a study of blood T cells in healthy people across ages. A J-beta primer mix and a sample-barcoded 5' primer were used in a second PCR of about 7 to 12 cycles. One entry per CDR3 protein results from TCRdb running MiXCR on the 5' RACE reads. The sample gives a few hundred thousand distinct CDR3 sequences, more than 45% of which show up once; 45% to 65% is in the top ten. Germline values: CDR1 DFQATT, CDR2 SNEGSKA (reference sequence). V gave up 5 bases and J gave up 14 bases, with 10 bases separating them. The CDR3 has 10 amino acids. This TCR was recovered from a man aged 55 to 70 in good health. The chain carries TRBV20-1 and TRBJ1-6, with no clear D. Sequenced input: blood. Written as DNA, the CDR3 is TGCAGTGCTCCTCGGACGGCCCTCCACTTT. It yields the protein CSAPRTALHF.